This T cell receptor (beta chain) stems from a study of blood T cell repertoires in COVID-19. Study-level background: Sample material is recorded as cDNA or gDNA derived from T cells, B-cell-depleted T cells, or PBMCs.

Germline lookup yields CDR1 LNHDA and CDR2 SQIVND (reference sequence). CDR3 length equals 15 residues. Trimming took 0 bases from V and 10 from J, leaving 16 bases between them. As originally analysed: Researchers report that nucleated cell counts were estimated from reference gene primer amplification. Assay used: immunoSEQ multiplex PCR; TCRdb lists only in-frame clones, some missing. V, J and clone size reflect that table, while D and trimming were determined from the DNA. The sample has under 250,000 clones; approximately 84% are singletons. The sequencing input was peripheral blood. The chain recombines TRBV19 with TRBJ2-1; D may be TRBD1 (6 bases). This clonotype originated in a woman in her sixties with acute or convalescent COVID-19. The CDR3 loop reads CASSIDYRDPVEQFF. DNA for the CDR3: TGTGCCAGTAGTATAGACTACAGGGACCCGGTAGAGCAGTTCTTC.